This entry is about one T cell receptor beta chain. Profiled with immunoSEQ multiplex PCR; TCRdb holds only in-frame clones, not every one. The sample records about 160,000 clones, around 83% being singletons. The data belong to a study of blood T cell repertoires in COVID-19. In germline, CDR1 is SEHNR, CDR2 FQNEAQ (reference sequence). The CDR3 extends over 15 amino acids. The junction had 3 bases not matched to a gene; V was cut back by 5 bases and J by 2 bases. This rearrangement joins TRBV7-9 to TRBJ1-4; 9 positions agree with TRBD1. The specimen was peripheral blood. This TCR was recovered from a woman between 45 and 65 years old with COVID-19, enrolled during active disease. CDR3 residues: CASSGQGSTNEKLFF. The CDR3 DNA sequence: TGTGCCAGCAGCGGACAGGGGAGTACTAATGAAAAACTGTTTTTT.